This T cell receptor (beta chain) was recovered during a study of T cells in Graves' hyperthyroidism and ophthalmopathy. What was amplified from RNA transcripts were TCR beta CDR3 regions. When the TCR CDR3 underwent first-round RT-PCR, the HTBI primer set was used. TCRdb reanalysed the multiplex PCR reads using MiXCR and keeps one entry per CDR3 protein. This sample carries hundreds of thousands of distinct CDR3 sequences, 11% to 15% of them seen once, and the ten largest clones take roughly 13%. This clonotype occurred many times. Its antigen is currently unknown. Germline CDR1 is SNHLY and CDR2 is FYNNEI. This CDR3 spans 13 amino acids. V lost 4 bases and J lost 5, with 12 bases in between. Findings and limits, study-wide: Ophthalmopathy was predicted by the model a median of roughly 6 months ahead of onset. Most thyroid clonotypes with frequency above 0.001 were detected in blood.

PBMCs stemmed from about 9.5 ml fresh peripheral blood. The sequenced sample was blood. The TCR was taken from a middle-aged woman with Graves' hyperthyroidism. This chain connects TRBV2 to TRBJ2-7; D not resolved. The CDR3, as DNA: TGTGCCAGCAGTGTACGGGTAGCCAACGAGCAGTACTTC. It translates to CASSVRVANEQYF.